This T cell receptor (beta chain) derives from a study of metastatic and nonmetastatic thyroid tumors. Background on the study: Repertoires were compared across blood and tumor or nodule tissue from malignant and benign thyroid patients. Overall study findings and caveats: As reported, TCR beta diversity in blood and tumor was significantly higher in malignant thyroid tumors than in benign nodules.

This clone was observed many times. Antigen specificity is unknown. MiXCR re-clonotyped the PCR reads for TCRdb. The sample has 5,000 to 8,000 clones, about a sixth seen once. There were no patients who had received any treatment before thyroid surgery. Source material: tumor tissue. This sequence originates from a male donor with papillary thyroid cancer or a benign thyroid nodule (not recorded which). Some clones in this sample may be carry-over from other donors' samples.

CDR3 nucleotide sequence: TGCGCCAGCAGCCAAGATAGGAGCGGGGGGTCTCGGGAGACCCAGTACTTC. Translating gives CASSQDRSGGSRETQYF. The chain has TRBV4-1 and TRBJ2-5; 9 nucleotides line up with TRBD2. After removal of 0 bases from V and 5 bases from J, the junction contained 10 bases not matched to a gene. This CDR3 spans 17 amino acids. Per germline, CDR1 MGHRA and CDR2 YSYEKL.